What follows are 14 T cell receptor beta chains derived from one specimen sequenced in a study of control samples from healthy donors and cancer patients. The repertoire was sequenced with immunoSEQ multiplex PCR; TCRdb's copy has only in-frame clones and lacks some. The repertoire consists of some 44,000 clones, with 70% to 75% occurring once and the leading ten covering roughly 17%. Sequencing was carried out using formalin-fixed, paraffin-embedded tissue. These receptors were collected from a male donor with melanoma.

The chain couples TRBV12-3 or TRBV12-4 to TRBJ2-7; D is tentatively TRBD1 or TRBD2 (5 bases each). The CDR3 contains 12 residues. Deletions cut 3 bases from V and 6 bases from J, with 9 bases between. CDR3 coding DNA: TGTGCCAGCAGTTTTGGGGCGGGCGAGCAGTACTTC. Translated: CASSFGAGEQYF.

This chain links TRBV27 with TRBJ2-5, with D hard to call. This CDR3 comprises 13 residues. Per germline, CDR1 MNHEY and CDR2 SMNVEV (reference sequence). The V end was cut by 5 bases, the J end by 0 bases, with 7 bases between. The CDR3 DNA reads TGTGCCAGCAGTCCAACATACCAAGAGACCCAGTACTTC. It codes for CASSPTYQETQYF.

This clone was counted once. Germline is not matched at one junction end, which may reflect a read error. The rearrangement links TRBV24-1 to TRBJ2-3; maybe TRBD1 (6 bases). This CDR3 is built from 14 residues. Per germline, CDR1 KGHDR and CDR2 SFDVKD. The CDR3 loop is CATSEPTRTDMQYF. In DNA, the CDR3 is TGTGCCACTAGTGAACCCACTAGGACAGATATGCAGTATTTT.

This sequence joins TRBV6-2 or TRBV6-3 and TRBJ2-7; TRBD1 matches 7 bases. The junction had 9 bases not matched to a gene; V was cut back by 2 bases and J by 2 bases. The germline V gene encodes CDR1 MNHEY and CDR2 SVGEGT. This CDR3 has 16 residues. CDR3 DNA sequence: TGTGCCAGCAGTTACCCCTCGACAGGGTTGACCTACGAGCAGTACTTC. This sequence encodes CASSYPSTGLTYEQYF.

Of note for this clone: Since a much larger clone is just one base distant, this may be a read error. This chain links TRBV11-2 with TRBJ2-5; D is ambiguous. The CDR3 spans 13 residues. V was cut by 2 bases and J by 0 bases, with 4 bases left in between. The germline gives CDR1 SGHAT, CDR2 FQNNGV. The CDR3 here is CASSLFDQETQYF. CDR3 sequence (DNA): TGTGCCAGCAGCTTATTCGACCAAGAGACCCAGTACTTC.

This clone was seen only once. The chain carries TRBV19 and TRBJ2-1; D is uncertain. Per the germline V gene, CDR1 is LNHDA and CDR2 is SQIVND (reference sequence). The CDR3 is 11 amino acids. The germline V and J ends were trimmed by 8 bases and 2 bases, with 4 bases remaining between them. CDR3 residues: CASSAYNEQFF. For the CDR3, the DNA is TGTGCCAGTTCGGCCTACAATGAGCAGTTCTTC.

The V call is TRBV27, the J call TRBJ2-3; D might be TRBD2 (6 bases). The V gene's germline CDR1 is MNHEY and CDR2 SMNVEV (reference sequence). The CDR3 sequence is 12 residues long. CDR3 sequence: CGGSGGTDTQYF. The CDR3 bases are TGTGGTGGATCGGGGGGCACAGATACGCAGTATTTT.

This clone appeared once. This rearrangement joins TRBV11-2 to TRBJ2-1, with 9 nucleotides matching TRBD1. This CDR3 comprises 12 residues. The junction had 6 bases not matched to a gene; V was cut back by 5 bases and J by 13 bases. Germline CDR1 reads SGHAT; CDR2 reads FQNNGV. The CDR3 protein is CASSPGDRVQFF. The CDR3 region has the DNA TGTGCCAGCAGCCCCGGGGACAGGGTTCAGTTCTTC. Full variable domain (rest looked up from reference TRBV11-2 and TRBJ2-1): EAGVAQSPRYKIIEKRQSVAFWCNPISGHATLYWYQQILGQGPKLLIQFQNNGVVDDSQLPKDRFSAERLKGVDSTLKIQPAKLEDSAVYLCASSPGDRVQFFGPGTRLTVL.

This chain links TRBV5-4 with TRBJ1-4, with a weak D call TRBD1 (5 bases). The CDR3 is made up of 15 amino acids. V lost 4 bases and J lost 0, with 10 bases in between. The germline CDR1 and CDR2 sequences are SGHNT and YYREEE (reference sequence). In nucleotides, the CDR3 is TGTGCCAGCAGCCCTCAGGGCTCAACTAATGAAAAACTGTTTTTT. It specifies CASSPQGSTNEKLFF.

The chain has TRBV4-1 and TRBJ2-5; TRBD2 matches at 9 bases. This CDR3 is 15 amino acids long. The V segment lost 4 bases and the J segment 5 bases; nucleotides outside the gene matches: 8. Germline lookup yields CDR1 MGHRA and CDR2 YSYEKL. CDR3 residues: CASSRPGLALETQYF. As DNA, the CDR3 is TGCGCCAGCAGCCGACCGGGACTAGCATTGGAGACCCAGTACTTC.

The rearrangement links TRBV28 to TRBJ1-1, with TRBD1 as a possible D gene (6 bases). This CDR3 comprises 16 residues. V was pared by 1 base and J by 1 base, with 13 bases between. Germline CDR1 reads MDHEN; CDR2 reads SYDVKM. The CDR3 sequence is CASSLFVGGRNTEAFF. The CDR3 DNA reads as TGTGCCAGCAGTTTATTCGTCGGGGGCAGGAACACTGAAGCTTTCTTT.

This clone was observed a handful of times. The V call is TRBV4-1, the J call TRBJ2-5; TRBD1 matches 12 bases. This CDR3 comprises 15 residues. Germline trimming cut 3 bases from V and 9 bases from J; bases unmatched to any gene: 8. Germline CDR1 is MGHRA and CDR2 is YSYEKL. The CDR3 is CASSQGGTGGRAQYF. CDR3 in DNA: TGCGCCAGCAGCCAGGGCGGGACAGGGGGCCGGGCCCAGTACTTC.

This chain joins TRBV2 and TRBJ2-3; D may be TRBD1 or TRBD2 (5 bases each). The CDR3 length is 14 residues. CDR1 and CDR2 from the germline V gene are SNHLY and FYNNEI. Trimming took off 10 bases at V and 0 bases at J, with 14 bases between the two ends. The CDR3 DNA follows: TGTGCCACCGGGACCGACGCTAGCACAGATACGCAGTATTTT. Protein sequence: CATGTDASTDTQYF. The entire variable domain, with the rest obtained from reference TRBV2 and TRBJ2-3, is as follows: EPEVTQTPSHQVTQMGQEVILRCVPISNHLYFYWYRQILGQKVEFLVSFYNNEISEKSEIFDDQFSVERPDGSNFTLKIRSTKLEDSAMYFCATGTDASTDTQYFGPGTRLTVL.

This sequence joins TRBV9 and TRBJ2-1; 11 nucleotides agree with TRBD2. Looked up from germline, CDR1 is SGDLS and CDR2 is YYNGEE. The J segment lost 5 bases and the V segment lost 0 bases, leaving 10 bases of the junction unmatched. This CDR3 region has 18 residues. The DNA for the CDR3 is TGTGCCAGCAGCGTAGGGCCCAACGTAGCGGGAGGGGACAATGAGCAGTTCTTC. Protein sequence: CASSVGPNVAGGDNEQFF.